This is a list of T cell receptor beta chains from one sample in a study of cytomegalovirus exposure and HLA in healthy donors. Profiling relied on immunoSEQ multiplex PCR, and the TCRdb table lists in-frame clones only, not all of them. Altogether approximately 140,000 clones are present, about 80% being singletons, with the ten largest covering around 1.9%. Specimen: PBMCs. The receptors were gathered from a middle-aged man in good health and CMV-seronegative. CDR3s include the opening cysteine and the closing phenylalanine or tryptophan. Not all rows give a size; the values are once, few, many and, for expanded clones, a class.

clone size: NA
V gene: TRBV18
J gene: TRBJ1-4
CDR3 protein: CASSLGANEKLFF

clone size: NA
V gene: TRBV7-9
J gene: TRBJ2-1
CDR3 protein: CAGLAVNEQFF

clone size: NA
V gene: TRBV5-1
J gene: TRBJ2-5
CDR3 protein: CASSLAGGLQETQYF

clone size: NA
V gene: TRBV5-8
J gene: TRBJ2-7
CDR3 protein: CASSPVRLGAYEQYF

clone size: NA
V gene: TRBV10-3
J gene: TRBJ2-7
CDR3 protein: CAISGAPSGRSSYEQYF

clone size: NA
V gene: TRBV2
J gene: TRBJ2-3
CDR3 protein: CASSEMASGGRDTQYF

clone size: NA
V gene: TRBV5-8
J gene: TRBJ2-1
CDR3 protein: CASSLAGLAGYNEQFF

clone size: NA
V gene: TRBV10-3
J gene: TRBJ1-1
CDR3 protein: CAIHGSGQVNTEAFF

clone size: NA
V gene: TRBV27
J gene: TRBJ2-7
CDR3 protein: CASRGTGDYEQYF

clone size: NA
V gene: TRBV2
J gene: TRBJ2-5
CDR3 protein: CASILGTGLGETQYF

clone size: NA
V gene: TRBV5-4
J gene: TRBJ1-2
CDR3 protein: CASSPDGTGGYGYTF

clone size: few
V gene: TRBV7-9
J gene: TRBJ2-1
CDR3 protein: CASTTSGRAYNEQFF

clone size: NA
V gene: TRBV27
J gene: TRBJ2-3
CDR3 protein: CAVRVGSTDTQYF

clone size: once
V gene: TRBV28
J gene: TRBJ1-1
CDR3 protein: CASSYRGHNTEAFF

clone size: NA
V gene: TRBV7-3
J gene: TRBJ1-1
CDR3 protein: CASSLNRGTEAFF

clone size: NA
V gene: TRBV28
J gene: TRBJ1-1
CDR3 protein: CASSLPAVGAEAEAFF

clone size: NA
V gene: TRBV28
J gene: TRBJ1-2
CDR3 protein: CASSLQGPYGYTF

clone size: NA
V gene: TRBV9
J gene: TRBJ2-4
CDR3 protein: CASSPGAKNIQYF

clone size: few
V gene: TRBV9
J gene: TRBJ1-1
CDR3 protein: CASSVGAGWGTEAFF

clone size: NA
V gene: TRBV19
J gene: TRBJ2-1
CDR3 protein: CASSIAAGRTYNEQFF

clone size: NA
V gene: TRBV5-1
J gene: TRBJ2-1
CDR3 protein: CASRTSGGYNEQFF

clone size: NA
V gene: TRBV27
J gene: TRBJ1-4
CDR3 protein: CASSSLQGADEKLFF

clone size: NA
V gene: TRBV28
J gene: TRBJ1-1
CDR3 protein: CASSRQGRGVNTEAFF

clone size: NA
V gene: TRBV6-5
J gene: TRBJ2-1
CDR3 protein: CASSYFSGRAYEQFF

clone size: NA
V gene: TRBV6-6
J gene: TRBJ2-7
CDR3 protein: CASSSDFPGEQYF

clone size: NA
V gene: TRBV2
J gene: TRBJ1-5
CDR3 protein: CASRGQGSQPQHF

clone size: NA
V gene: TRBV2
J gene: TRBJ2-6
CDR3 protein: CASSRQGSGANVLTF

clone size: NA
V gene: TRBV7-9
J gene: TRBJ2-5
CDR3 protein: CSSSLRLSGGSQETQYF

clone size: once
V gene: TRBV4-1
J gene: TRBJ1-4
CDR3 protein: CASSQTGLTLSEKLFF

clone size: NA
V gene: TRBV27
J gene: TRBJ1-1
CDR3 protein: CASSPTPGQGAHTEAFF

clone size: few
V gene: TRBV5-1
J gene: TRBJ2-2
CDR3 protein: CASSTQGRELFF

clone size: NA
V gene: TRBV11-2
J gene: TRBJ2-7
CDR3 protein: CASSLEAGGWYEQYF

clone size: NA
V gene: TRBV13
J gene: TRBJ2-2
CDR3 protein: CASSLRIGELFF

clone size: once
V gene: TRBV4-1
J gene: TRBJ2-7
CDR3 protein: CASSQFSGVVSFYEQYF

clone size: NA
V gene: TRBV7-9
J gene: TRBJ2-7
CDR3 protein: CASSLGQGFFYEQYF

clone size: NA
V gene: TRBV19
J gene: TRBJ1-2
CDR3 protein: CASSIWGQDNYGYTF

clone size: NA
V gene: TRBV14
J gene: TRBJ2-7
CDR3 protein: CASSQEFGPRGVGSYEQYF

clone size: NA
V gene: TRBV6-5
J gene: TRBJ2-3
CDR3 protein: CASSYSRAIDTQYF

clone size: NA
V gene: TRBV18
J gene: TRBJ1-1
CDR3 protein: CASSPAYDRVDTEAFF

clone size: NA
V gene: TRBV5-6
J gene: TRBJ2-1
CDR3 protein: CASSLSLDYNEQFF

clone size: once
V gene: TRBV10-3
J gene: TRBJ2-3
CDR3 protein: CAISSGNGDTQYF

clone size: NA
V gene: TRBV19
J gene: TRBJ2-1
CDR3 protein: CASTTGFYNEQFF

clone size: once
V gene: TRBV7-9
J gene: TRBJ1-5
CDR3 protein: CASSLEGDTPQHF

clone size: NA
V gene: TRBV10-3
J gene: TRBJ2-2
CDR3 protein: CAGGADSNTGELFF

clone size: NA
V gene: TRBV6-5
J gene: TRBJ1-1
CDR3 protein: CASSSYGVNTEAFF

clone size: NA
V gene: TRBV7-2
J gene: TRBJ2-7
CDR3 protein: CASSAHGGGSYEQYF

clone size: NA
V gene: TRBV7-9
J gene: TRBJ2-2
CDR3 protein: CASSPAGANTGELFF

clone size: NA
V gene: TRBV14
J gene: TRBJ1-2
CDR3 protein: CASSQFRGDYGYTF

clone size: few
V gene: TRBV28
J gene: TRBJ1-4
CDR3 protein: CASSPYPAWTGGRGEKLFF